This entry lists 22 T cell receptor beta chains sequenced from one sample in a study of cytomegalovirus exposure and HLA in healthy donors. The method was immunoSEQ multiplex PCR; TCRdb's version includes in-frame clones alone and lacks a portion of them. This table holds 150,000 to 180,000 clones, about 86% found once. The sequenced sample was PBMCs. These receptors came from a human donor in good health.

This clone has only one observation. The V and J genes are TRBV4-1 and TRBJ2-7; 11 nucleotides agree with TRBD1. The CDR3 covers 19 residues. Germline V gene lookup returns CDR1 MGHRA and CDR2 YSYEKL. Trimming at V came to 4 bases and at J to 4 bases, leaving 18 bases not matched to a gene. The CDR3 nucleotides read TGCGCCAGCAGCCCACTATCGATCCCCTTTAGGGACAGGGGGTACGAGCAGTACTTC. This codes for CASSPLSIPFRDRGYEQYF.

The chain couples TRBV5-1 to TRBJ1-1, with a weak D call TRBD1 (5 bases). From germline, CDR1 is SGHRS and CDR2 YFSETQ. V lost 0 bases, J lost 2 bases, and 11 bases lay in between. The CDR3 is 15 residues long. CDR3 sequence reads: CASSLESGRNTEAFF. The CDR3 DNA reads as TGCGCCAGCAGCTTGGAGTCAGGGCGAAACACTGAAGCTTTCTTT.

The chain employs TRBV19 and TRBJ1-5, with 7 bases lining up with TRBD1. After removal of 8 bases from V and 3 bases from J, the junction contained 4 bases not matched to a gene. The CDR3 is 13 residues long. Germline V gene lookup returns CDR1 LNHDA and CDR2 SQIVND (reference sequence). The CDR3 region is CASSGQVNQPQHF. The CDR3, as DNA: TGTGCCAGTTCTGGACAGGTCAATCAGCCCCAGCATTTT.

The rearrangement uses TRBV30 and TRBJ1-5; D is perhaps TRBD1 (6 bases). The V and J ends lost 2 bases and 7 bases respectively, with 12 bases between them. The germline CDR1 and CDR2 sequences are GTSNPN and SVGIG (reference sequence). The CDR3 spans 13 residues. For the CDR3, the DNA is TGTGCCTGGAGTTCAGGGGTTCGGCAGCCCCAGCATTTT. This sequence encodes CAWSSGVRQPQHF. Full variable domain (outside the CDR3, taken from reference TRBV30 and TRBJ1-5): SQTIHQWPATLVQPVGSPLSLECTVEGTSNPNLYWYRQAAGRGLQLLFYSVGIGQISSEVPQNLSASRPQDRQFILSSKKLLLSDSGFYLCAWSSGVRQPQHFGDGTRLSIL.

The chain has TRBV15 and TRBJ2-7, with 10 bases that match TRBD2. The CDR3 covers 17 residues. Unmatched junction bases numbered 7, after V lost 0 bases and J lost 2 bases. The germline gives CDR1 LNHNV, CDR2 YYDKDF (reference sequence). In DNA, the CDR3 is TGTGCCACCAGCAGAGACCGTAGGGGACTAGCGCCCTACGAGCAGTACTTC. Translated: CATSRDRRGLAPYEQYF.

The chain has TRBV6-5 and TRBJ2-3; 7 bases map to TRBD2. Germline CDR1 is MNHEY and CDR2 is SVGAGI. The ends lost 0 bases at V and 11 bases at J; junction bases unmatched: 5. This CDR3 comprises 13 residues. The CDR3: CASSYSAGEGQYF. In DNA, the CDR3 is TGTGCCAGCAGTTACTCAGCCGGGGAGGGGCAGTATTTT.

The chain links TRBV5-4 to TRBJ2-7; 8 positions match TRBD2. CDR1 SGHNT and CDR2 YYREEE come from the germline V gene (reference sequence). The CDR3 is 14 amino acids. With 5 bases clipped from V and 2 bases from J, the junction kept 6 bases outside the gene matches. This chain's CDR3 is CASSRGGGTYEQYF. The CDR3 DNA sequence: TGTGCCAGCAGTCGGGGGGGAGGCACCTACGAGCAGTACTTC.

This chain uses TRBV6-1 with TRBJ1-3, with a weak D call TRBD1 (6 bases). Germline V gene sequence: CDR1 MNHNS, CDR2 SASEGT. V was pared by 6 bases and J by 0 bases, with 9 bases between. The CDR3 is 14 amino acids. DNA for the CDR3: TGTGCCAGCAGCCTGGACAGCTCTGGAAACACCATATATTTT. Residues: CASSLDSSGNTIYF.

V gene TRBV27 combines with J gene TRBJ1-1; TRBD1 might be the D (6 bases). The germline V and J ends were trimmed by 6 bases and 1 base, with 15 bases remaining between them. The CDR3 consists of 15 residues. Germline assignment: CDR1 MNHEY and CDR2 SMNVEV (reference sequence). CDR3 loop: CASRNDRTRNTEAFF. The CDR3, as DNA: TGTGCCAGCAGGAACGACAGGACGAGGAACACTGAAGCTTTCTTT.

This sequence joins TRBV5-1 and TRBJ2-7, with D possibly matching TRBD1 (6 bases). Deletions cut 0 bases from V and 2 bases from J, with 18 bases between. Per germline, CDR1 SGHRS and CDR2 YFSETQ. This CDR3 comprises 17 residues. The CDR3 region has the DNA TGCGCCAGCAGCTTGGGGTACTCCGGGACAAGGGCCTACGAGCAGTACTTC. Translation gives CASSLGYSGTRAYEQYF.

This rearrangement joins TRBV19 to TRBJ2-7; no firm D call. The V gene lost 0 bases and the J gene lost 0 bases, with 6 bases spanning the gap. The CDR3 consists of 14 residues. Germline V gene sequence: CDR1 LNHDA, CDR2 SQIVND (reference sequence). CDR3 bases: TGTGCCAGTAGTATAGAGAGATACTCCTACGAGCAGTACTTC. It yields the protein CASSIERYSYEQYF.

This clone was counted once. This rearrangement joins TRBV5-6 to TRBJ1-1; the D gene is possibly TRBD1 (6 bases). Germline V gene sequence: CDR1 SGHDT, CDR2 YYEEEE. The CDR3 runs 17 residues. V lost 1 base and J lost 2, with 18 bases in between. CDR3 nucleotides: TGTGCCAGCAGCTTGTACAACTGGGGGGGCCCTAACACTGAAGCTTTCTTT. It is translated as CASSLYNWGGPNTEAFF.

V gene TRBV7-2 combines with J gene TRBJ1-2; no firm D call. The CDR3 contains 15 residues. The V gene lost 5 bases and the J gene lost 0 bases, with 13 bases spanning the gap. Germline CDR1 reads SGHTA; CDR2 reads FQGNSA. The CDR3 DNA reads as TGTGCCAGCAGCGTAACAACATCAGCTAACTATGGCTACACCTTC. Translation gives CASSVTTSANYGYTF.

The chain employs TRBV25-1 and TRBJ1-5; possible D gene TRBD1, 6 bases. V was clipped by 3 bases and J by 3 bases, with 9 bases between them. CDR3 length equals 14 residues. Germline V gene lookup returns CDR1 MGHDK and CDR2 SYGVNS. Here the CDR3 DNA reads TGTGCCAGCAGTGAGGGACAAGTCAATCAGCCCCAGCATTTT. Translating it yields CASSEGQVNQPQHF.

The chain joins TRBV10-3 to TRBJ1-3; D not resolved. Between the trimmed V and J ends, which lost 2 bases and 3 bases, there was a span of 8 bases. This CDR3 is 14 amino acids long. Germline loops: CDR1 ENHRY, CDR2 SYGVKD. The CDR3 coding sequence is TGTGCCATCAGTGAGGGCGGAGGTGGAAACACCATATATTTT. It encodes CAISEGGGGNTIYF.

The chain recombines TRBV29-1 with TRBJ2-3; TRBD1 agrees at 7 bases. The germline CDR1 and CDR2 sequences are SQVTM and ANQGSEA. This CDR3 spans 13 amino acids. V shed 8 bases and J 3 bases; nucleotides not matched to a gene: 8. CDR3 loop: CSLRQGRTDTQYF. DNA for the CDR3: TGCAGCTTAAGACAGGGCCGGACAGATACGCAGTATTTT.

The chain uses TRBV5-1 and TRBJ1-1; maybe TRBD1 (6 bases). V was clipped by 1 base and J by 7 bases, with 17 bases between them. The V gene's germline CDR1 is SGHRS and CDR2 YFSETQ. This CDR3 has 15 residues. The CDR3 DNA sequence: TGCGCCAGCAGCTTGAATAAGGGGGTCTTTGGTGAAGCTTTCTTT. Residues: CASSLNKGVFGEAFF. The variable domain in full, completed from reference TRBV5-1 and TRBJ1-1, reads KAGVTQTPRYLIKTRGQQVTLSCSPISGHRSVSWYQQTPGQGLQFLFEYFSETQRNKGNFPGRFSGRQFSNSRSEMNVSTLELGDSALYLCASSLNKGVFGEAFFGQGTRLTVV.

This rearrangement joins TRBV4-1 to TRBJ1-2, with 7 bases fitting TRBD1. V lost 1 base to trimming and J lost 4 bases; unmatched junction nucleotides: 9. This CDR3 has 16 residues. Germline assignment: CDR1 MGHRA and CDR2 YSYEKL. This CDR3 is CASSQVNPGQSYGYTF. In DNA, the CDR3 is TGCGCCAGCAGCCAAGTTAACCCGGGACAGTCCTATGGCTACACCTTC.

This clone has just one count. The CDR3 DNA is TGTGCCATCAAGAGCGACCCGGGACAGGGGTCGAATGAGCAGTTCTTC. Translating it yields CAIKSDPGQGSNEQFF. The J gene is TRBJ2-1, the V gene TRBV10-3, with 10 bases identical to TRBD1. Trimming at V came to 7 bases and at J to 7 bases, leaving 13 bases not matched to a gene. The CDR3 loop spans 16 amino acids. Germline V gene lookup returns CDR1 ENHRY and CDR2 SYGVKD.

This clone occurred once. J is TRBJ2-5 and V is TRBV15; TRBD1 matches at 8 bases. V lost 3 bases to trimming and J lost 7 bases; unmatched junction nucleotides: 10. CDR3 length equals 15 residues. Germline CDR1 is LNHNV and CDR2 is YYDKDF (reference sequence). Here the CDR3 reads CATSRARQGLVTQYF. The CDR3 DNA is TGTGCCACCAGCAGGGCGAGACAGGGGCTGGTGACCCAGTACTTC.

The CDR3 coding sequence is TGTGCCAGTAGGGGCCACTCTGGAAACACCATATATTTT. Amino acid sequence: CASRGHSGNTIYF. This chain links TRBV19 with TRBJ1-3; no firm D call. The germline V gene encodes CDR1 LNHDA and CDR2 SQIVND (reference sequence). The CDR3 has 13 amino acids. V lost 6 bases to trimming and J lost 0 bases, with 6 bases between them. Complete variable domain (other parts from reference TRBV19 and TRBJ1-3): DGGITQSPKYLFRKEGQNVTLSCEQNLNHDAMYWYRQDPGQGLRLIYYSQIVNDFQKGDIAEGYSVSREKKESFPLTVTSAQKNPTAFYLCASRGHSGNTIYFGEGSWLTVV.

The chain joins TRBV7-8 to TRBJ2-7; TRBD1 might be the D (6 bases). The CDR3 contains 16 residues. The germline CDR1 and CDR2 sequences are SGHVS and FQNEAQ. Trimming removed 3 bases at V and 2 bases at J, with 17 bases between. Here the CDR3 DNA reads TGTGCCAGCAGCTTTACGAGACAGGACCCAACCTACGAGCAGTACTTC. This gives the protein CASSFTRQDPTYEQYF.